The present TCR beta chain was sequenced within a study of cytomegalovirus exposure and HLA in healthy donors. Background on the study: The same platform was used for the 100 to 150 validation repertoires and the roughly 680 first-cohort repertoires, a later analysis reported.

This CDR3 spans 13 amino acids. V was pared by 1 base and J by 4 bases, with 5 bases between. Germline CDR1 reads MGHRA; CDR2 reads YSYEKL. Study-wide points: Rare sequences made up most TCRs, while some public TCRs were found in many donors. One later analysis, an examination of the approximately 130 validation repertoires, found that first-cohort TCR clusters tended to co-occur in them. Altogether, 164 TCR beta chains were recorded as cytomegalovirus-associated.

The repertoire was sequenced with immunoSEQ multiplex PCR; TCRdb's copy has only in-frame clones and lacks some. This sample carries 250,000 to 400,000 clones, 70% to 90% of them seen once, and the ten largest clones take more than 0.95%. A remark on this clone: The antigen remains undetermined. The identical CDR3 is also encoded by other nucleotide sequences in the sample.

The TCR originated in a man aged 30-40 years in good health and CMV-seronegative. Sequenced sample: PBMCs. The chain combines TRBV4-1 with TRBJ1-5; no definite D call. Written as DNA, the CDR3 is TGCGCCAGCAGCCAAGCCGGGAATCAGCCCCAGCATTTT. Its translation is CASSQAGNQPQHF.